This T cell receptor beta chain originates from a study of Ad26.COV2.S vaccination and SARS-CoV-2 variants. Overall study: Doses of Ad26.COV2.S were injected into muscle once or twice, 56 days apart.

The CDR3 spans 13 residues. In germline, CDR1 is SQVTM, CDR2 ANQGSEA. V was trimmed by 6 bases and J by 1 base, leaving 13 bases between them. Noted treatment: around 19 received Ad26.COV2.S at low or high dose, single or two shots; five or six received placebo; per-sample allocation not given. Material that was analyzed had been drawn on day 63 after the first vaccine or placebo injection. The protocol was immunoSEQ multiplex PCR, while the TCRdb copy is restricted to in-frame clones and leaves out a portion. The sample has some 300,000 clones; around four fifths are singletons. This TCR came from a person between 18 and 60 years old who received the Ad26.COV2.S COVID-19 vaccine or a placebo. The chain carries TRBV29-1 and TRBJ2-7, with a possible D match to TRBD2 (5 bases). The input for sequencing was peripheral blood, taken in a trial of Ad26.COV2.S vaccine versus placebo. The CDR3 bases are TGCAGCGTGCTGGTTCCGGGGTCCTACGAGCAGTACTTC. Protein product: CSVLVPGSYEQYF.